This passage covers 8 T cell receptor beta chains from one sample sequenced in a study of shared clonotypes between healthy human individuals. Method: immunoSEQ multiplex PCR; TCRdb's copy keeps in-frame clones and lacks some. The sample has around 440,000 clones; approximately 80% are singletons. The specimen was PBMCs. These TCRs come from a woman aged 40 to 55 in good health. Some clones in this sample may be carry-over from other donors' samples.

The chain links TRBV5-1 to TRBJ1-1, with 7 bases that match TRBD1. V was pared by 2 bases and J by 8 bases, with 3 bases of the junction left unmatched. CDR1 is SGHRS, CDR2 YFSETQ, per germline. The CDR3 loop spans 12 amino acids. The DNA of the CDR3 is TGCGCCAGCAGCTTAAGACAGGGAGAAGCTTTCTTT. It is translated as CASSLRQGEAFF. Full variable domain (rest looked up from reference TRBV5-1 and TRBJ1-1): KAGVTQTPRYLIKTRGQQVTLSCSPISGHRSVSWYQQTPGQGLQFLFEYFSETQRNKGNFPGRFSGRQFSNSRSEMNVSTLELGDSALYLCASSLRQGEAFFGQGTRLTVV.

The chain is built from TRBV2 and TRBJ2-7; TRBD1 might be the D (6 bases). V lost 6 bases to trimming and J lost 1 base, with 16 bases between them. This CDR3 is 15 amino acids long. Germline V CDR1 and CDR2: SNHLY, FYNNEI. In DNA, the CDR3 is TGTGCCAGCAGATTTTCGGGACATGTGTCCTACGAGCAGTACTTC. It codes for CASRFSGHVSYEQYF.

This clone was seen once. V gene TRBV7-2 combines with J gene TRBJ2-5, with a possible D match to TRBD2 (6 bases). The V gene's germline CDR1 is SGHTA and CDR2 FQGNSA. CDR3 length: 12 amino acids. Trimming shortened V by 5 bases and J by 5 bases, and 9 bases separated the two germline ends. The CDR3 bases are TGTGCCAGCAGCCGGGGGAGGGAGACCCAGTACTTC. Translation gives CASSRGRETQYF. The full variable domain, rest sourced from reference TRBV7-2 and TRBJ2-5, is GAGVSQSPSNKVTEKGKDVELRCDPISGHTALYWYRQSLGQGLEFLIYFQGNSAPDKSGLPSDRFSAERTGGSVSTLTIQRTQQEDSAVYLCASSRGRETQYFGPGTRLLVL.

Worth noting for this clone: A read error likely explains this, since a far larger clone differs by one base. Other DNA sequences within the sample encode an identical CDR3. The CDR3 protein is CASSLSRLAATSYEQYF. CDR3 bases: TGTGCCAGCAGCCTATCCAGACTAGCGGCTACCTCCTATGAGCAGTACTTC. V gene TRBV7-8 combines with J gene TRBJ2-7; TRBD2 matches at 9 bases. This CDR3 comprises 17 residues. The germline gives CDR1 SGHVS, CDR2 FQNEAQ.

In regard to this clone: It differs at one base from a far larger clone, so likely a read error. The chain combines TRBV6-6 with TRBJ2-5; D is tentatively TRBD1 or TRBD2 (5 bases each). From germline, CDR1 is MNHNY and CDR2 SVGAGI (reference sequence). This CDR3 contains 16 residues. In DNA, the CDR3 is TGTGCCAGCAGATACAGGACTGTGGGGACCTCCTACGAGCAGCACTTC. Encoded protein: CASRYRTVGTSYEQHF.

The table lists this clone with a few counts. CDR3 DNA sequence: TGTGCCAGCAACCCTGGACTACCCAGCGGGAGGGATGAGCAGTTCTTC. This codes for CASNPGLPSGRDEQFF. The rearrangement links TRBV9 to TRBJ2-1; 10 bases map to TRBD2. The CDR3 loop spans 16 amino acids. The J segment lost 8 bases and the V segment lost 6 bases, leaving 14 bases of the junction unmatched. In germline, CDR1 is SGDLS, CDR2 YYNGEE.

Points on this clone: At one end, the junction sequence differs from germline, possibly due to a read error. The genes are TRBV27 and TRBJ2-7; TRBD2 is a possible D gene (5 bases). The CDR3 runs to 13 residues. Germline CDR1 and CDR2: MNHEY and SMNVEV (reference sequence). The CDR3 nucleotides read TGTGCCAGTGCGCCCGGGAATTACTACGGGCAGTACTTC. This translates into CASAPGNYYGQYF.

The chain carries TRBV19 and TRBJ2-1; D is ambiguous. The V and J ends lost 1 base and 5 bases respectively, with 6 bases between them. CDR1 is LNHDA, CDR2 SQIVND, per germline (reference sequence). The CDR3 covers 13 residues. The CDR3 protein is CASSIGGNNEQFF. The CDR3 region has the DNA TGTGCCAGTAGTATAGGTGGGAACAATGAGCAGTTCTTC. Full variable domain (outside the CDR3, taken from reference TRBV19 and TRBJ2-1): DGGITQSPKYLFRKEGQNVTLSCEQNLNHDAMYWYRQDPGQGLRLIYYSQIVNDFQKGDIAEGYSVSREKKESFPLTVTSAQKNPTAFYLCASSIGGNNEQFFGPGTRLTVL.